Detailed here is one T cell receptor (beta chain). Antigen specificity is unknown. This record belongs to a study of shared clonotypes between healthy human individuals. Overall study findings and caveats: Among a handful of donors, roughly 5% of naive CD4 clonotypes were found in common. The study found lower generation probabilities in non-shared clonotypes than in those shared by all four donors. Only blood was sampled, and tissue TCR repertoires likely differ from blood ones.

The donors were all Caucasian adults (living in Nashville, Tennessee). Clones were read by immunoSEQ multiplex PCR, and TCRdb kept only the in-frame ones, dropping some. The data contain about 2.4 million clones, more than 80% of them singletons. V lost 4 bases to trimming and J lost 1 base, with 12 bases between them. From germline, CDR1 is SNHLY and CDR2 FYNNEI. The CDR3 runs 15 residues. Material for sequencing was naive CD4+ T cells sorted from blood. This sample's subset: CD45RA+ positively selected. This sequence was found in a man between 18 and 35 years old in good health. The J gene is TRBJ2-3, the V gene TRBV2; D is unresolved. Here the CDR3 DNA reads TGTGCCAGCAGTGTTCAACTAAGTGGCACAGATACGCAGTATTTT. Translated: CASSVQLSGTDTQYF.